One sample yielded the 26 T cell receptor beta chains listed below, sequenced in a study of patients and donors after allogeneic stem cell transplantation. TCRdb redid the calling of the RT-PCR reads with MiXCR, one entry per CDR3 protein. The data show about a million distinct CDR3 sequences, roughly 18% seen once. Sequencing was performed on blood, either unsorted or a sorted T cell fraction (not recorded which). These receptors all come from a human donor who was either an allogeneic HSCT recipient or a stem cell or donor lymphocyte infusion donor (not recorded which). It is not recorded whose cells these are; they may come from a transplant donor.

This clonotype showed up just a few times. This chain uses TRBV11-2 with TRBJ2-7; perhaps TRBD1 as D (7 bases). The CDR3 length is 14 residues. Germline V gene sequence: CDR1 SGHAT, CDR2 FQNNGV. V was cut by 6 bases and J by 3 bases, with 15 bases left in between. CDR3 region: CASSYAGQRYEQYF. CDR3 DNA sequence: TGTGCCAGCAGTTACGCGGGACAGCGCTACGAGCAGTACTTC.

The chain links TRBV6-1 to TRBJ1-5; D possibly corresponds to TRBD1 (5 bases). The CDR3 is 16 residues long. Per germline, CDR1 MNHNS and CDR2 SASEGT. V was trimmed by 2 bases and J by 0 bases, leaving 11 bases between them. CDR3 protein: CASSEIRVLSNQPQHF. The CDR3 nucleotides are TGTGCCAGCAGTGAAATCAGGGTACTTAGCAATCAGCCCCAGCATTTT.

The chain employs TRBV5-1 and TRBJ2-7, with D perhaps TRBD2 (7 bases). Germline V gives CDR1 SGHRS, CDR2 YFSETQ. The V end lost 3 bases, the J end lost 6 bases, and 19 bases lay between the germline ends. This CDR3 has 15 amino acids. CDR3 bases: TGCGCCAGCAGCTCAACCGGGGGGCCAACAACCGAGCAGTACTTC. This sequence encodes CASSSTGGPTTEQYF.

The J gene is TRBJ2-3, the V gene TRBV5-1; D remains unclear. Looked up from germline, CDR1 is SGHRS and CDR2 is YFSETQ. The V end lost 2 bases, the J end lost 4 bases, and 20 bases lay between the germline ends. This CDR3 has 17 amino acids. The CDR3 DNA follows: TGCGCCAGCAGCTTCCAGTACCCAGGAGCTGGTGCAGATACGCAGTATTTT. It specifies CASSFQYPGAGADTQYF.

The CDR3 is CSVTSGDFGTQYF. Written as DNA, the CDR3 is TGCAGCGTTACATCGGGCGATTTCGGGACCCAGTACTTC. The genes are TRBV29-1 and TRBJ2-5; D not certain. Trimming removed 5 bases from V and 7 bases from J, with 17 bases in between. Germline V gene data show CDR1 as SQVTM and CDR2 as ANQGSEA. The CDR3 totals 13 residues.

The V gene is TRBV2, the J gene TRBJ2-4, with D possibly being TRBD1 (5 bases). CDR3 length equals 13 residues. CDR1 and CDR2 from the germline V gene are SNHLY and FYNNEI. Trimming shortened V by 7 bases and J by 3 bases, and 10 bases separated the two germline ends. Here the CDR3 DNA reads TGTGCCAGCAACACAAGGGGCAAAAACATTCAGTACTTC. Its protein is CASNTRGKNIQYF.

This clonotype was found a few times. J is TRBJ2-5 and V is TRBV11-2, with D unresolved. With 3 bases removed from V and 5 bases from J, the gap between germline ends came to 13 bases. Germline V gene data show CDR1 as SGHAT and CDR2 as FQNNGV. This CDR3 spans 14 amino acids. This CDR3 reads CASSLKGFIETQYF. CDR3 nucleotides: TGTGCCAGCAGCTTGAAAGGCTTTATCGAGACCCAGTACTTC.

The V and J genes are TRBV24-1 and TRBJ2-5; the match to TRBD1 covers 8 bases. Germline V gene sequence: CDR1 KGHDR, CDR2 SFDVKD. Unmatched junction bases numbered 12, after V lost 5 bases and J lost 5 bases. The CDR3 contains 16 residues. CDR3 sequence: CATSVLQGASGETQYF. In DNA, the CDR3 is TGTGCCACCAGTGTGCTTCAGGGGGCGAGCGGGGAGACCCAGTACTTC.

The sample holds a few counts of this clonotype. CDR3 residues: CATSEGARNQPQHF. The CDR3 bases are TGTGCCACCAGTGAAGGGGCGAGAAATCAGCCCCAGCATTTT. The genes are TRBV24-1 and TRBJ1-5; D possibly corresponds to TRBD1 (5 bases). The germline CDR1 and CDR2 sequences are KGHDR and SFDVKD. The CDR3 spans 14 residues. V was trimmed by 4 bases and J by 4 bases, leaving 10 bases between them.

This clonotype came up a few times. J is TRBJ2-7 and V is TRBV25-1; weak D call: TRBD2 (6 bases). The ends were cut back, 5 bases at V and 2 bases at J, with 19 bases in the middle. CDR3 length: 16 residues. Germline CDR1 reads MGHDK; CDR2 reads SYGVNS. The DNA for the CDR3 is TGTGCCAGCAGTCCCACTCCTGGGACTCCGACCTACGAGCAGTACTTC. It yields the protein CASSPTPGTPTYEQYF.

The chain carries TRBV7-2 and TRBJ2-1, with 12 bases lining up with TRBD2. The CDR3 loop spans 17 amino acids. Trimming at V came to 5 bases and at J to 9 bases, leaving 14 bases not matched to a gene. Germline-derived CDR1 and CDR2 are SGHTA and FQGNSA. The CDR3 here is CASSPSEASGGVSEQFF. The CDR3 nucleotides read TGTGCCAGCAGCCCATCGGAGGCTAGCGGGGGGGTGAGTGAGCAGTTCTTC.

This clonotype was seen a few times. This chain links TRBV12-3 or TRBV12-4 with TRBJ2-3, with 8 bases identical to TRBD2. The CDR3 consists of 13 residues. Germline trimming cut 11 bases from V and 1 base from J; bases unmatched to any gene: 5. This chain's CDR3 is CAGGAGGTDTQYF. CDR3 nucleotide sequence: TGTGCCGGAGGAGCGGGGGGCACAGATACGCAGTATTTT.

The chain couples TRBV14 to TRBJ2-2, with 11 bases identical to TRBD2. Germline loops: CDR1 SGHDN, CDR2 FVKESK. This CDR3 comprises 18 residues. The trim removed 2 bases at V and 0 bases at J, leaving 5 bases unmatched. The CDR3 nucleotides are TGTGCCAGCAGCCAAAGACTAGCGGGGTTCGCGAACACCGGGGAGCTGTTTTTT. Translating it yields CASSQRLAGFANTGELFF.

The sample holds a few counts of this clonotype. This chain's CDR3 is CASSSLSSLEQYF. CDR3 DNA: TGCGCCAGCAGCTCGCTATCATCCCTCGAGCAGTACTTC. The V and J genes are TRBV5-1 and TRBJ2-7; no reliable D call. Per germline, CDR1 SGHRS and CDR2 YFSETQ. Between the trimmed V and J ends, which lost 3 bases and 6 bases, there was a span of 13 bases. The CDR3 covers 13 residues.

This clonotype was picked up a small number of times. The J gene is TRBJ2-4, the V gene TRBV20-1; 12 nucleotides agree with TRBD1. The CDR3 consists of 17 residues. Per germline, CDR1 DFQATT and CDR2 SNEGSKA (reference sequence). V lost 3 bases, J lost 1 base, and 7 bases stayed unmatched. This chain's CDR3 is CSASAGQGALAKNIQYF. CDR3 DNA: TGCAGTGCTAGCGCGGGACAGGGGGCGCTTGCCAAAAACATTCAGTACTTC.

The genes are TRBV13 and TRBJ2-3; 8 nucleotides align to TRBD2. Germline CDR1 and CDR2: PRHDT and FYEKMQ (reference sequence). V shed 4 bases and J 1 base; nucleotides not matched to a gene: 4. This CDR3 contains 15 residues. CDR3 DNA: TGTGCCAGCAGCTACGGGACTAGGGGCACAGATACGCAGTATTTT. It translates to CASSYGTRGTDTQYF.

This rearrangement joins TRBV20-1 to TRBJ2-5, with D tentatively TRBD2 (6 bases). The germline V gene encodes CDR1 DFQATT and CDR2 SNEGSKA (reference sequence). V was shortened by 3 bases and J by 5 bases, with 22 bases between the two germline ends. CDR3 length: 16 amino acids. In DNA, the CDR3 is TGCAGTGCTAGTAAGGCCGGGAGTCTGGGATGGGAGACCCAGTACTTC. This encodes CSASKAGSLGWETQYF.

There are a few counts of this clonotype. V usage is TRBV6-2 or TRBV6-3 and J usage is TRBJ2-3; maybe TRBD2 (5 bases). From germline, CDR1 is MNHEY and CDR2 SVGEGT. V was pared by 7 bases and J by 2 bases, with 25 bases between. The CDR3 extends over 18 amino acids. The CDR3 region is CASTLVLLRGDSTDTQYF. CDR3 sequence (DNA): TGTGCCAGCACCCTAGTTCTCCTCCGGGGAGATTCCACAGATACGCAGTATTTT.

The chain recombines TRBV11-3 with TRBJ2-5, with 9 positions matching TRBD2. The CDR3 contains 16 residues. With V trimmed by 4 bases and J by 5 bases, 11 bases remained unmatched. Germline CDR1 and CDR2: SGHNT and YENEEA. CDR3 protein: CASSSFSGSAEETQYF. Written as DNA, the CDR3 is TGTGCCAGCAGCTCATTTAGCGGGAGTGCTGAGGAGACCCAGTACTTC.

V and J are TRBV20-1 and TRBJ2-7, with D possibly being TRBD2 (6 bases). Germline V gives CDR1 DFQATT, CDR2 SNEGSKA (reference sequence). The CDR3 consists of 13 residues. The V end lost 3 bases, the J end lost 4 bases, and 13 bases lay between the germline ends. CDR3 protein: CSARGSSGYEQYF. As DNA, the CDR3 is TGCAGTGCTAGGGGGAGCAGCGGGTACGAGCAGTACTTC.

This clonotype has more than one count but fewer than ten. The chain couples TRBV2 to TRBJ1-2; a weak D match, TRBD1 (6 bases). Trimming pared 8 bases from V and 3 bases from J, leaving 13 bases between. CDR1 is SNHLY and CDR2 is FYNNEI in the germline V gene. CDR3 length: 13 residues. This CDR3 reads CASVQGSDYGYTF. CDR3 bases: TGTGCCAGCGTACAGGGTAGTGACTATGGCTACACCTTC.

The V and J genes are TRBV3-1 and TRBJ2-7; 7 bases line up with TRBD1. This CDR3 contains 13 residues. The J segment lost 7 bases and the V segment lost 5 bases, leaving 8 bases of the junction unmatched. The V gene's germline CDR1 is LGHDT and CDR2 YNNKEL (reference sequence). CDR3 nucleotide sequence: TGTGCCAGCAGCAGGGACAGCTTACGGGAGCAGTACTTC. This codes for CASSRDSLREQYF.

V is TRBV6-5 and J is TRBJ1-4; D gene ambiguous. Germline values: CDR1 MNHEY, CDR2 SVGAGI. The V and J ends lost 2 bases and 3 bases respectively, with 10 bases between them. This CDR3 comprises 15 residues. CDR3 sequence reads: CASSYVQAPNEKLFF. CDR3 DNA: TGTGCCAGCAGTTACGTGCAGGCACCTAATGAAAAACTGTTTTTT.

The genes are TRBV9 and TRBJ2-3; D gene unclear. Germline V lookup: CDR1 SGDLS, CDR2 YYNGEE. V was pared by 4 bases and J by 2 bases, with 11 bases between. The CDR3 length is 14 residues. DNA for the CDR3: TGTGCCAGCAGCTACGGACGGGCCACAGATACGCAGTATTTT. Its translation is CASSYGRATDTQYF.

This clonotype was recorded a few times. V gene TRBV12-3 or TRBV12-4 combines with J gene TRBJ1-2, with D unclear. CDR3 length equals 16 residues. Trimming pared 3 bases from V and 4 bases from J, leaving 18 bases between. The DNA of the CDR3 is TGTGCCAGCAGTTTTGTTGTTGGGCCCGAATTCTATGGCTACACCTTC. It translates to CASSFVVGPEFYGYTF.

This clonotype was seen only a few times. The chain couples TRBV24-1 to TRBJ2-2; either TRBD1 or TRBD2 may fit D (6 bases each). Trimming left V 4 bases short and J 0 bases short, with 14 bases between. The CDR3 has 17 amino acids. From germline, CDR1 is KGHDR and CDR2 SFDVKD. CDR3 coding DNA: TGTGCCACCAGTGACCGCGTGGAGGGGGCGAACACCGGGGAGCTGTTTTTT. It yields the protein CATSDRVEGANTGELFF.